This is a list of T cell receptor beta chains from one sample in a study of beta chain features in type 1 diabetes. The table came from immunoSEQ multiplex PCR; TCRdb's copy has only in-frame clones and leaves some out. The profile covers about 700,000 clones, with around an eighth appearing a single time and less than 0.025% taken by the ten largest. The specimen sequenced was naive CD4+ T cells from blood. These TCRs come from a young man with type 1 diabetes. The CDR3 runs from the conserved cysteine through the conserved F or W. D genes are given only for firm matches. Expanded clones are given a class, and other clones once, few, many or no size at all.

TRBD2	few	TRBV29-1	TRBJ2-1	CSVEGLAAYNEQFF	TGCAGCGTTGAGGGACTAGCGGCTTACAATGAGCAGTTCTTC
NA	NA	TRBV25-1	TRBJ2-1	CASSPQEGESSYNEQFF	TGTGCCAGCAGTCCCCAGGAAGGGGAGAGCTCCTACAATGAGCAGTTCTTC
NA	NA	TRBV11-2	TRBJ1-5	CASSSGMGNQPQHF	TGTGCCAGCAGCTCCGGGATGGGCAATCAGCCCCAGCATTTT
TRBD1	NA	TRBV5-1	TRBJ2-5	CASSFRTGPTETQYF	TGCGCCAGCAGCTTCCGGACAGGGCCCACTGAGACCCAGTACTTC
NA	few	TRBV19	TRBJ1-1	CASRWGAPNTEAFF	TGTGCCAGTCGGTGGGGGGCCCCGAACACTGAAGCTTTCTTT
TRBD1	NA	TRBV6-1	TRBJ1-4	CASSATGTGLEKLFF	TGTGCCAGCAGTGCGACCGGGACAGGTCTTGAAAAACTGTTTTTT
NA	NA	TRBV2	TRBJ2-7	CASGGTRDGGYYEQYF	TGTGCCAGCGGTGGGACCCGGGACGGCGGTTACTACGAGCAGTACTTC
TRBD1	few	TRBV7-9	TRBJ1-5	CASSSDRGRLRF	TGTGCCAGCAGCTCTGACAGGGGACGGCTTCGCTTT
NA	few	TRBV28	TRBJ2-7	CASSLEVYEQYF	TGTGCCAGCAGTTTAGAGGTCTACGAGCAGTACTTC
TRBD1	NA	TRBV28	TRBJ1-6	CASSLLGQGGPPLHF	TGTGCCAGCAGTTTACTCGGACAGGGTGGCCCACCCCTCCACTTT
NA	NA	TRBV2	TRBJ2-6	CASSARVGRGSGANVLTF	TGTGCCAGCAGTGCGCGCGTAGGACGGGGCTCTGGGGCCAACGTCCTGACTTTC
NA	NA	TRBV29-1	TRBJ1-3	CSVDTVGAGNTIYF	TGCAGCGTTGATACCGTGGGGGCTGGAAACACCATATATTTT
TRBD1	NA	TRBV6-1	TRBJ1-1	CASSAKQGADTEAFF	TGTGCCAGCAGTGCAAAACAGGGGGCGGACACTGAAGCTTTCTTT
NA	NA	TRBV6-5	TRBJ1-5	CASSYSRDNQPQHF	TGTGCCAGCAGTTACTCGCGGGATAATCAGCCCCAGCATTTT
NA	few	TRBV4-1	TRBJ1-2	CASSQDFLLGGTGYGYTF	TGCGCCAGCAGCCAGGATTTCCTTCTAGGGGGGACGGGCTATGGCTACACCTTC
NA	few	TRBV2	TRBJ1-2	CASMNYGYTF	TGTGCCAGCATGAACTATGGCTACACCTTC
NA	few	TRBV6-4	TRBJ2-1	CASREDFRDNEQFF	TGTGCCAGCAGGGAGGACTTCCGAGACAATGAGCAGTTCTTC
NA	NA	TRBV5-1	TRBJ2-1	CASSLEQELYNEQFF	TGCGCCAGCAGCTTGGAACAGGAACTCTACAATGAGCAGTTCTTC